These 10 T cell receptor beta chains came from one sample sequenced in a study of blood T cell repertoires in COVID-19. Clones were sequenced by immunoSEQ multiplex PCR, and TCRdb holds only the in-frame ones, with some missing. The table records more than 85,000 clones, around 80% of them present only once. The sequenced sample consisted of peripheral blood. Source of these receptors: a human donor in a cohort sampled during active COVID-19.

The chain uses TRBV21-1 and TRBJ2-3; no check of the table's D call, TRBD2, against the DNA was made. TRBV21-1 is shown as a pseudogene. This CDR3 comprises 13 residues. CDR3 nucleotides: TGTGCCGGAGGGCAGGGAGGCACAGATACGCAGTATTTT. Translation: CAGGQGGTDTQYF.

V gene TRBV7-3 combines with J gene TRBJ2-5; 9 bases line up with TRBD1. Germline trimming cut 5 bases from V and 4 bases from J; bases unmatched to any gene: 2. Germline lookup yields CDR1 SGHTA and CDR2 FQGTGA. The length of the CDR3 is 13 residues. The CDR3 sequence: CASSRGQGETQYF. CDR3 DNA sequence: TGTGCCAGCAGCCGGGGACAGGGAGAGACCCAGTACTTC. Looking up the rest from reference TRBV7-3 and TRBJ2-5 gives the full variable domain: GAGVSQTPSNKVTEKGKYVELRCDPISGHTALYWYRQSLGQGPEFLIYFQGTGAADDSGLPNDRFFAVRPEGSVSTLKIQRTERGDSAVYLCASSRGQGETQYFGPGTRLLVL.

This chain connects TRBV7-8 to TRBJ1-1; D possibly corresponds to TRBD1 (5 bases). CDR3 length equals 15 residues. Looked up from germline, CDR1 is SGHVS and CDR2 is FQNEAQ. Trimming left V 0 bases short and J 1 base short, with 9 bases between. This chain's CDR3 is CASSLAWGGNTEAFF. CDR3 in DNA: TGTGCCAGCAGCTTAGCGTGGGGGGGGAACACTGAAGCTTTCTTT.

The chain links TRBV5-6 to TRBJ1-2; D uncertain. Trimming removed 1 base at V and 3 bases at J, with 13 bases between. This CDR3 contains 15 residues. Germline CDR1 reads SGHDT; CDR2 reads YYEEEE. The CDR3 is CASSLNQQLYYGYTF. CDR3 coding DNA: TGTGCCAGCAGCTTGAACCAACAGCTATACTATGGCTACACCTTC.

The chain uses TRBV5-5 and TRBJ1-5; 9 nucleotides line up with TRBD1. V shed 3 bases and J 5 bases; nucleotides not matched to a gene: 6. The V gene's germline CDR1 is SGHKS and CDR2 YYEKEE (reference sequence). The CDR3 has 15 amino acids. CDR3 region: CASSSLDRGHQPQHF. CDR3 nucleotide sequence: TGTGCCAGCAGCTCGTTGGACAGGGGTCATCAGCCCCAGCATTTT.

The chain is built from TRBV28 and TRBJ1-2; TRBD1 agrees at 9 bases. The CDR3 is made up of 14 amino acids. V shed 3 bases, J shed 4 bases, and the junction held 3 bases outside the gene matches. Germline V gene lookup returns CDR1 MDHEN and CDR2 SYDVKM. CDR3 nucleotide sequence: TGTGCCAGCAGTTTCCGGGACAGGGTCTATGGCTACACCTTC. This codes for CASSFRDRVYGYTF.

V gene TRBV6-5 combines with J gene TRBJ1-1; TRBD1 matches 7 bases. Germline CDR1 and CDR2: MNHEY and SVGAGI. V was clipped by 5 bases and J by 2 bases; unmatched bases: 2. CDR3 length equals 13 residues. The CDR3, as DNA: TGTGCCAGCAGTCGACAGGGTAACACTGAAGCTTTCTTT. Translation: CASSRQGNTEAFF.

The chain carries TRBV5-1 and TRBJ2-1, with TRBD2 identical over 13 bases. Germline lookup yields CDR1 SGHRS and CDR2 YFSETQ. CDR3 length equals 15 residues. The V and J ends lost 4 bases and 9 bases, in that order; junction bases with no gene match: 7. Here the CDR3 reads CASSPTSGGVIEQFF. The CDR3 DNA sequence: TGCGCCAGCAGCCCTACTAGCGGGGGGGTGATTGAGCAGTTCTTC.

This clone was detected once. This chain connects TRBV2 to TRBJ2-1, with D possibly TRBD2 on 6 matching bases. Trimming removed 9 bases from V and 2 bases from J, with 23 bases in between. The germline CDR1 and CDR2 sequences are SNHLY and FYNNEI. The CDR3 consists of 17 residues. CDR3 in amino acids: CARTESAGTPAYNEQFF. CDR3 bases: TGTGCCAGAACCGAGAGTGCCGGGACTCCTGCCTACAATGAGCAGTTCTTC.

The chain recombines TRBV27 with TRBJ1-5, with 7 bases identical to TRBD1. Trimming cost V 3 bases and J 1 base; bases outside gene matches: 6. Germline V gene data show CDR1 as MNHEY and CDR2 as SMNVEV (reference sequence). This CDR3 spans 16 amino acids. The CDR3 nucleotides are TGTGCCAGCAGTTTCGGAGGGGGCCCGAGCAATCAGCCCCAGCATTTT. It yields the protein CASSFGGGPSNQPQHF.